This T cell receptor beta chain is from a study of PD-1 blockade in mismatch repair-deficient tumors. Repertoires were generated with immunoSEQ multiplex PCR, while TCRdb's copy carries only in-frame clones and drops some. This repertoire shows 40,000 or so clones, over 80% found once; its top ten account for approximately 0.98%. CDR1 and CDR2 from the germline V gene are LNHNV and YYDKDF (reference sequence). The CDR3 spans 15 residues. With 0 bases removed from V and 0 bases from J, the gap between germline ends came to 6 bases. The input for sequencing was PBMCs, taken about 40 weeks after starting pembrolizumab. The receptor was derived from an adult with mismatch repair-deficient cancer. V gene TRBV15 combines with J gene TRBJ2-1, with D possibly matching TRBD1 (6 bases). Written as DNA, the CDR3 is TGTGCCACCAGCAGAGACAGGGGCTCCTACAATGAGCAGTTCTTC. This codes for CATSRDRGSYNEQFF.